The clone carrying this T cell receptor beta chain occurred once. V shed 1 base and J 2 bases; nucleotides not matched to a gene: 1. The CDR3 has 15 amino acids. CDR1 SGHAT and CDR2 FQNNGV come from the germline V gene. This sample was included in a study of blood T cell repertoires in COVID-19. Study-level background: Researchers got acute and convalescent COVID-19 samples from the United States, Italy and Spain. Nucleic acid was either cDNA or gDNA, and it came from T cells, B-cell-depleted T cells, or PBMCs.

Original processing notes: Nucleated cell counts were estimated from reference gene primer amplification. Assay: immunoSEQ multiplex PCR; the TCRdb copy retains only in-frame clones and omits some. D and trimming come from the DNA, and the V and J calls and clone size come from that table. The sample has roughly 190,000 clones, roughly 80% seen once. The TCR comes from a man aged 55 to 69 with acute or convalescent COVID-19. Sequencing input: peripheral blood. V gene TRBV11-2 combines with J gene TRBJ2-7; TRBD2 matches 11 bases. The CDR3 loop is CASSLGLAGTYEQYF. For the CDR3, the DNA is TGTGCCAGCAGCTTAGGACTAGCGGGGACCTACGAGCAGTACTTC.